This TCR beta chain came from a study of graft-versus-host responses after intestinal transplantation. The overall study: Anti-thymocyte globulin induction, then tacrolimus and steroids for about three years, went to all recipients.

Some clones are missing from TCRdb's copy, which holds only in-frame ones; the method was immunoSEQ multiplex PCR. The sample has some 120,000 clones; 85% to 95% are singletons. Germline CDR1 is LNHNV and CDR2 is YYDKDF (reference sequence). V shed 1 base, J shed 3 bases, and the junction held 0 bases outside the gene matches. The CDR3 runs to 14 residues. The count of this clone is one. Its antigen is still unknown. Study observations and caveats: HvG clone declines early post-transplant were associated with peak circulating GvH levels.

This chain joins TRBV15 and TRBJ1-3; TRBD1 matches 7 bases. The origin of this receptor is a human donor who was the organ donor for an intestinal transplant. The specimen was unstimulated CD4+ T cells sorted from spleen or lymph node cells, collected before transplant. The CDR3 loop is CATSRAGGGNTIYF. Written as DNA, the CDR3 is TGTGCCACCAGCAGAGCAGGGGGTGGAAACACCATATATTTT. The variable domain in full, completed from reference TRBV15 and TRBJ1-3, reads DAMVIQNPRYQVTQFGKPVTLSCSQTLNHNVMYWYQQKSSQAPKLLFHYYDKDFNNEADTPDNFQSRRPNTSFCFLDIRSPGLGDTAMYLCATSRAGGGNTIYFGEGSWLTVV.